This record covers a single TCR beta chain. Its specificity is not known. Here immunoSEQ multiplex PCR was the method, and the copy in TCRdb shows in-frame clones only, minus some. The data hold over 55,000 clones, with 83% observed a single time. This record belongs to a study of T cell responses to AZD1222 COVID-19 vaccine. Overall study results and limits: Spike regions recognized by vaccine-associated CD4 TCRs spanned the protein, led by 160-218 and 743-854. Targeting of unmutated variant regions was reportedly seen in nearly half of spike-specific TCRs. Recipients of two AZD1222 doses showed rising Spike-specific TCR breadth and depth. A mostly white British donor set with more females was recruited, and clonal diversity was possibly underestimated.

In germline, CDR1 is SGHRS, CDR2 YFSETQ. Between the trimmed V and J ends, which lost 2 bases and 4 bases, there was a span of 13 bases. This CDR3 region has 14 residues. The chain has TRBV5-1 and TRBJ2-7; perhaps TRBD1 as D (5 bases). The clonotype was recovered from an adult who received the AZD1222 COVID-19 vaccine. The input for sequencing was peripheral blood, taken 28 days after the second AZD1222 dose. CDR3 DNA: TGCGCCAGCAGCTTCGGCAGGGAATTGTACGAGCAGTACTTC. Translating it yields CASSFGRELYEQYF.